The 4 T cell receptor beta chains listed next were all sequenced from one sample in a study of neurological immune-mediated disorders. TCRdb itself ran the 5' RACE reads through MiXCR, one entry per CDR3 protein. The sample carries around 50,000 distinct CDR3 sequences, under 4.5% recorded once. The sample comprised PBMCs. These receptors were obtained from a woman in her thirties with multiple sclerosis.

This clonotype was counted ten times or more. The chain employs TRBV3-1 and TRBJ2-7, with D perhaps assigned TRBD1 or TRBD2 (5 bases each). CDR3 length: 13 amino acids. Trimming shortened V by 4 bases and J by 5 bases, and 12 bases separated the two germline ends. Per the germline V gene, CDR1 is LGHDT and CDR2 is YNNKEL (reference sequence). This chain's CDR3 is CASSPEGRHEQYF. CDR3 nucleotides: TGTGCCAGCAGCCCAGAGGGGCGCCACGAGCAGTACTTC.

This clonotype showed up many times. V usage is TRBV28 and J usage is TRBJ1-5; D gene unclear. This CDR3 is 17 amino acids long. CDR1 is MDHEN, CDR2 SYDVKM, per germline. The ends were cut back, 5 bases at V and 2 bases at J, with 19 bases in the middle. The DNA for the CDR3 is TGTGCCAGCAGTCCCCGAGGAGTCGGGGTGGGCAATCAGCCCCAGCATTTT. Encoded protein: CASSPRGVGVGNQPQHF.

This clonotype was recorded at least ten times. The rearrangement uses TRBV20-1 and TRBJ2-4, with a possible D match to TRBD2 (7 bases). The CDR3 is made up of 13 amino acids. Germline loops: CDR1 DFQATT, CDR2 SNEGSKA (reference sequence). The V and J ends lost 1 base and 6 bases respectively, with 10 bases between them. CDR3 sequence: CSARVGGGNIQYF. CDR3 bases: TGCAGTGCTAGAGTAGGGGGGGGAAACATTCAGTACTTC.

This clonotype was found many times. V gene TRBV25-1 combines with J gene TRBJ2-2; D ambiguous. The CDR3 has 14 amino acids. Trimming cost V 2 bases and J 2 bases, with 6 bases left between them. Germline lookup yields CDR1 MGHDK and CDR2 SYGVNS. In nucleotides, the CDR3 is TGTGCCAGCAGTGAAGTACAAAACACCGGGGAGCTGTTTTTT. Translation: CASSEVQNTGELFF.